These 26 T cell receptor beta chains share one sample of origin, sequenced in a study of shared clonotypes between healthy human individuals. Using immunoSEQ multiplex PCR, the repertoire was profiled, and TCRdb retains in-frame clones only, with some absent. The repertoire has approximately 350,000 clones, around two thirds of them found once; the top ten carry around a tenth. The sample was memory CD4+ T cells sorted from blood. The subset here: CD45RA-negative fraction. These TCRs come from a man aged 25 to 45 in good health.

J is TRBJ2-3 and V is TRBV5-1; the match to TRBD1 covers 8 bases. CDR3 size: 16 residues. Germline V CDR1 and CDR2: SGHRS, YFSETQ. V gave up 0 bases and J gave up 1 base; unmatched junction bases: 4. Here the CDR3 reads CASSLGPGQGTDTQYF. DNA for the CDR3: TGCGCCAGCAGCTTGGGACCGGGACAGGGCACAGATACGCAGTATTTT.

The chain joins TRBV19 to TRBJ2-7, with a possible D match to TRBD2 (6 bases). The length of the CDR3 is 14 residues. V shed 4 bases and J shed 5 bases, with 15 bases lying between them. Germline assignment: CDR1 LNHDA and CDR2 SQIVND (reference sequence). Here the CDR3 DNA reads TGTGCCAGTAGTAGGGGGGTTCGAGTACACGAGCAGTACTTC. Amino acid sequence: CASSRGVRVHEQYF.

This clone has more than one count but fewer than ten. At one end, the junction sequence differs from germline, possibly due to a read error. The rearrangement uses TRBV30 and TRBJ1-2; D call uncertain. Germline CDR1 is GTSNPN and CDR2 is SVGIG (reference sequence). This CDR3 spans 16 amino acids. CDR3 nucleotide sequence: TGTGCCTGGAGTTTGGCGGGCGGGCGTTCTAAGTATGGCTACACCTTC. Its translation is CAWSLAGGRSKYGYTF. The whole variable domain, remainder taken from reference TRBV30 and TRBJ1-2, is SQTIHQWPATLVQPVGSPLSLECTVEGTSNPNLYWYRQAAGRGLQLLFYSVGIGQISSEVPQNLSASRPQDRQFILSSKKLLLSDSGFYLCAWSLAGGRSKYGYTFGSGTRLTVV.

The chain carries TRBV2 and TRBJ1-1; 8 nucleotides line up with TRBD1. Germline CDR1 and CDR2: SNHLY and FYNNEI. Trimming removed 8 bases from V and 6 bases from J; junction bases left unmatched: 14. This CDR3 comprises 15 residues. The CDR3 protein is CASGSITGQGPEAFF. The DNA for the CDR3 is TGTGCCAGCGGCTCCATTACCGGACAGGGCCCTGAAGCTTTCTTT. Combining the CDR3 with reference TRBV2 and TRBJ1-1 gives the whole variable domain EPEVTQTPSHQVTQMGQEVILRCVPISNHLYFYWYRQILGQKVEFLVSFYNNEISEKSEIFDDQFSVERPDGSNFTLKIRSTKLEDSAMYFCASGSITGQGPEAFFGQGTRLTVV.

The chain employs TRBV5-1 and TRBJ2-1, with TRBD2 identical over 10 bases. V lost 4 bases, J lost 5 bases, and 9 bases stayed unmatched. This CDR3 is 16 amino acids long. The germline V gene has CDR1 SGHRS and CDR2 YFSETQ. The CDR3 here is CASSLLTSGANNEQFF. CDR3 bases: TGCGCCAGCAGCCTACTAACTAGCGGGGCCAACAATGAGCAGTTCTTC.

This clone was detected a few times. V gene TRBV6-1 combines with J gene TRBJ2-2; D is perhaps TRBD2 (7 bases). Trimming shortened V by 3 bases and J by 9 bases, and 17 bases separated the two germline ends. The CDR3 spans 15 residues. CDR1 MNHNS and CDR2 SASEGT come from the germline V gene. This CDR3 reads CASSDWTSGTRELFF. CDR3 coding DNA: TGTGCCAGCAGTGACTGGACTAGTGGGACAAGGGAGCTGTTTTTT.

The J gene is TRBJ1-5, the V gene TRBV5-6; 7 nucleotides match TRBD1. This CDR3 contains 15 residues. Per the germline V gene, CDR1 is SGHDT and CDR2 is YYEEEE. Losses at the gene ends were 2 bases for V and 7 bases for J; bases not matched to a gene: 9. The CDR3 bases are TGTGCCAGCAGCTTAACAGGGGCAGCGGGACAGCCCCAGCATTTT. This encodes CASSLTGAAGQPQHF.

V is TRBV18 and J is TRBJ1-1; D is uncertain. The CDR3 extends over 12 amino acids. Germline V gives CDR1 KGHSH, CDR2 LQKENI. V lost 3 bases, J lost 7 bases, and 9 bases lay in between. The CDR3 DNA is TGTGCCAGCTCACCCCAAGTTGGTGAAGCTTTCTTT. Residues: CASSPQVGEAFF.

The gene calls are TRBV18 and TRBJ2-2, with a weak D call TRBD1 (5 bases). The germline CDR1 and CDR2 sequences are KGHSH and LQKENI. Trimming left V 4 bases short and J 0 bases short, with 9 bases between. CDR3 length equals 15 residues. The CDR3: CASSLQVANTGELFF. CDR3 DNA sequence: TGTGCCAGCTCACTACAGGTCGCGAACACCGGGGAGCTGTTTTTT.

The chain joins TRBV9 to TRBJ1-2; TRBD1 aligns across 10 bases. J gave up 5 bases and V 0 bases, and 4 bases lay outside the gene matches. Germline V gene data show CDR1 as SGDLS and CDR2 as YYNGEE. The CDR3 loop spans 15 amino acids. CDR3 bases: TGTGCCAGCAGCGTAGGGGACAGGGGTTTTTATGGCTACACCTTC. It encodes CASSVGDRGFYGYTF.

This sequence joins TRBV27 and TRBJ2-2; the D gene is possibly TRBD1 (5 bases). V was shortened by 3 bases and J by 2 bases, with 10 bases between the two germline ends. CDR3 length equals 15 residues. Looked up from germline, CDR1 is MNHEY and CDR2 is SMNVEV (reference sequence). In DNA form, the CDR3 reads TGTGCCAGCAGTTTTTACAGGAGAAACACCGGGGAGCTGTTTTTT. This codes for CASSFYRRNTGELFF.

V is TRBV7-3 and J is TRBJ2-3; no definite D call. Looked up from germline, CDR1 is SGHTA and CDR2 is FQGTGA. Trimming took 1 base from V and 5 from J, leaving 4 bases between them. This CDR3 is built from 12 residues. Here the CDR3 DNA reads TGTGCCAGCAGCTTAAGCGGAGATACGCAGTATTTT. This encodes CASSLSGDTQYF. Full variable domain (rest looked up from reference TRBV7-3 and TRBJ2-3): GAGVSQTPSNKVTEKGKYVELRCDPISGHTALYWYRQSLGQGPEFLIYFQGTGAADDSGLPNDRFFAVRPEGSVSTLKIQRTERGDSAVYLCASSLSGDTQYFGPGTRLTVL.

The chain joins TRBV6-5 to TRBJ2-7; no firm D call. Germline CDR1 is MNHEY and CDR2 is SVGAGI. This CDR3 is built from 14 residues. V dropped 6 bases and J dropped 2 bases, with 14 bases sitting between them. The CDR3 DNA follows: TGTGCCAGCAGCCCCCCCGGGCCTCCCTACGAGCAGTACTTC. This encodes CASSPPGPPYEQYF.

This clone was observed a single time. This chain uses TRBV9 with TRBJ2-2; D might be TRBD1 (6 bases). This CDR3 is built from 16 residues. Trimming pared 4 bases from V and 0 bases from J, leaving 13 bases between. CDR1 is SGDLS, CDR2 YYNGEE, per germline. CDR3 amino acids: CASSLAGTTNTGELFF. CDR3 coding DNA: TGTGCCAGCAGCCTCGCCGGGACAACGAACACCGGGGAGCTGTTTTTT.

CDR3 in amino acids: CASSARDRGYTGELFF. CDR3 coding DNA: TGTGCCAGCAGTGCCCGGGACAGGGGCTACACCGGGGAGCTGTTTTTT. The V and J genes are TRBV25-1 and TRBJ2-2, with 10 bases that match TRBD1. V dropped 4 bases and J dropped 3; count of bases not matched to a gene: 5. Germline values: CDR1 MGHDK, CDR2 SYGVNS. This CDR3 is 16 amino acids long.

The chain combines TRBV5-1 with TRBJ2-1; 13 bases line up with TRBD2. Germline V gives CDR1 SGHRS, CDR2 YFSETQ. This CDR3 spans 16 amino acids. The trim removed 5 bases at V and 0 bases at J, leaving 2 bases unmatched. The CDR3 protein is CASRRLAGGSYNEQFF. CDR3 DNA: TGCGCCAGCAGACGACTAGCGGGAGGCTCCTACAATGAGCAGTTCTTC.

In DNA, the CDR3 is TGTGCCAGCACGTATATCGGAATAGCCAAAAACATTCAGTACTTC. Translating gives CASTYIGIAKNIQYF. The gene calls are TRBV28 and TRBJ2-4; D not certain. Germline CDR1 MDHEN, CDR2 SYDVKM. CDR3 length: 15 residues. V lost 7 bases and J 0 bases, leaving 13 bases between the germline ends.

The V call is TRBV5-6, the J call TRBJ1-2; D not resolved. The CDR3 length is 14 residues. Trimming left V 0 bases short and J 2 bases short, with 8 bases between. CDR1 is SGHDT, CDR2 YYEEEE, per germline. The CDR3 is CASSLAPLNYGYTF. CDR3 bases: TGTGCCAGCAGCTTGGCCCCATTAAACTATGGCTACACCTTC.

This sequence joins TRBV7-2 and TRBJ2-3, with D uncertain. This CDR3 is built from 14 residues. Germline loops: CDR1 SGHTA, CDR2 FQGNSA. V was cut by 9 bases and J by 0 bases, with 13 bases left in between. CDR3 sequence reads: CASSPDASTDTQYF. CDR3 coding DNA: TGTGCCAGTTCCCCCGATGCGAGCACAGATACGCAGTATTTT.

The chain employs TRBV5-5 and TRBJ2-7, with D perhaps being TRBD1 or TRBD2 (6 bases each). This CDR3 spans 16 amino acids. CDR1 and CDR2 (germline): SGHKS, YYEKEE (reference sequence). Trimming removed 0 bases at V and 5 bases at J, with 18 bases between. The CDR3 spells CASSLVGGEGGNEQYF. The CDR3 DNA reads TGTGCCAGCAGCTTGGTAGGGGGAGAGGGAGGAAACGAGCAGTACTTC.

The chain couples TRBV5-1 to TRBJ2-6; D is uncertain. This CDR3 has 16 residues. V was pared by 4 bases and J by 4 bases, with 15 bases between. The germline V gene encodes CDR1 SGHRS and CDR2 YFSETQ. CDR3 coding DNA: TGCGCCAGCAGCGAGATAGCTATCCCCGGGGCCAACGTCCTGACTTTC. Translated: CASSEIAIPGANVLTF.

The gene calls are TRBV5-8 and TRBJ2-7; TRBD1 matches at 11 bases. V gave up 1 base and J gave up 3 bases; unmatched junction bases: 3. CDR3 size: 15 residues. CDR1 SGHTS and CDR2 YDEGEE come from the germline V gene. The CDR3 loop reads CASSLIGTGGYEQYF. The CDR3 DNA reads as TGTGCCAGCAGCTTGATCGGGACAGGGGGCTACGAGCAGTACTTC.

V and J are TRBV18 and TRBJ2-5; 7 bases line up with TRBD2. V shed 3 bases, J shed 5 bases, and the junction held 3 bases outside the gene matches. Per germline, CDR1 KGHSH and CDR2 LQKENI. The CDR3 is 13 amino acids. The CDR3 nucleotides are TGTGCCAGCTCACCTCTCGGGGGGGAGACCCAGTACTTC. It yields the protein CASSPLGGETQYF. Combining the CDR3 with reference TRBV18 and TRBJ2-5 gives the whole variable domain NAGVMQNPRHLVRRRGQEARLRCSPMKGHSHVYWYRQLPEEGLKFMVYLQKENIIDESGMPKERFSAEFPKEGPSILRIQQVVRGDSAAYFCASSPLGGETQYFGPGTRLLVL.

The V call is TRBV2, the J call TRBJ2-5, with 14 bases identical to TRBD2. The trim removed 9 bases at V and 5 bases at J, leaving 17 bases unmatched. CDR1 is SNHLY, CDR2 FYNNEI, per germline. This CDR3 is built from 18 residues. The CDR3: CASRERLAGGPSRETQYF. As DNA, the CDR3 is TGTGCCAGTAGAGAGAGACTAGCGGGAGGGCCGTCGCGGGAGACCCAGTACTTC.

The V gene is TRBV6-5, the J gene TRBJ2-7; the D gene is possibly TRBD2 (5 bases). This CDR3 is built from 14 residues. V lost 5 bases to trimming and J lost 3 bases, with 14 bases between them. Germline CDR1 MNHEY, CDR2 SVGAGI. The DNA of the CDR3 is TGTGCCAGCAGTCGCCTGCCAGAGGGCTACGAGCAGTACTTC. This gives the protein CASSRLPEGYEQYF.

V usage is TRBV6-6 and J usage is TRBJ1-4, with D possibly TRBD1 on 6 matching bases. CDR1 MNHNY and CDR2 SVGAGI come from the germline V gene (reference sequence). Trimming removed 2 bases at V and 8 bases at J, with 12 bases between. This CDR3 contains 14 residues. CDR3 sequence reads: CASSYTGRAEKLFF. Here the CDR3 DNA reads TGTGCCAGCAGTTACACAGGGAGGGCGGAAAAACTGTTTTTT.